This T cell receptor (beta chain) is drawn from a study of immune heterogeneity within non-small cell lung tumors. This clonotype came up a few times. Multiplex PCR amplified the TCR beta CDR3 region. Its first round ran for around 10 cycles with 32 V and 13 J primers. TCRdb processed the multiplex PCR reads anew with MiXCR; each CDR3 protein has one entry. The table includes 9,000 to 13,000 distinct CDR3 sequences, 27% detected once. Samples each supplied approximately 0.55 ug of bulk tumor genomic DNA as template. Several far-apart biopsies were taken per primary tumor during surgery. The patients were newly diagnosed with non-small cell lung cancer, had not been treated, and had curative surgery. The sequenced sample consisted of lung tumor tissue. This TCR was sampled from a man aged 50 to 59 with non-small cell lung cancer.

In DNA, the CDR3 is TGTGCCACCAGCAGAGAGTATGGGTTGTCTAATGAAAAACTGTTTTTT. Amino acid sequence: CATSREYGLSNEKLFF. The chain uses TRBV15 and TRBJ1-4; no clear D gene. The CDR3 contains 16 residues. From germline, CDR1 is LNHNV and CDR2 YYDKDF (reference sequence). V was cut by 0 bases and J by 3 bases, with 11 bases left in between.